What follows are 32 T cell receptor beta chains derived from one specimen sequenced in a study of T cell changes during pregnancy in multiple sclerosis. TCRdb's table, derived via immunoSEQ multiplex PCR, lists solely in-frame clones and lacks some. The sample carries about 70,000 clones, 85% to 95% recorded once. Sequencing was performed on peripheral blood, taken in the second trimester of pregnancy. These receptor sequences come from a female donor in good health, enrolled as a control in a pregnancy study.

V is TRBV4-3 and J is TRBJ1-5; D is uncertain. The CDR3 consists of 14 residues. The germline V gene encodes CDR1 LGHNA and CDR2 YSLEER. V gave up 0 bases and J gave up 6 bases, with 9 bases separating them. The CDR3 region is CASSQERGLQPQHF. The CDR3 bases are TGCGCCAGCAGCCAAGAGCGAGGGCTTCAGCCCCAGCATTTT.

V and J are TRBV9 and TRBJ2-7, with TRBD2 matching over 7 bases. This CDR3 has 14 amino acids. CDR1 is SGDLS, CDR2 YYNGEE, per germline. V dropped 2 bases and J dropped 2; count of bases not matched to a gene: 4. CDR3 in amino acids: CASSVGRAAYEQYF. CDR3 sequence (DNA): TGTGCCAGCAGCGTGGGGAGGGCTGCCTACGAGCAGTACTTC. Full variable domain (missing parts from reference TRBV9 and TRBJ2-7): DSGVTQTPKHLITATGQRVTLRCSPRSGDLSVYWYQQSLDQGLQFLIQYYNGEERAKGNILERFSAQQFPDLHSELNLSSLELGDSALYFCASSVGRAAYEQYFGPGTRLTVT.

This clone was picked up one time. The chain employs TRBV5-1 and TRBJ2-2; D not resolved. V shed 5 bases and J shed 3 bases, with 5 bases lying between them. The CDR3 is 12 amino acids. The germline CDR1 and CDR2 sequences are SGHRS and YFSETQ. The CDR3 DNA follows: TGCGCCAGCAGGGGCTACACCGGGGAGCTGTTTTTT. It specifies CASRGYTGELFF.

The V gene is TRBV19, the J gene TRBJ1-1; TRBD1 matches at 8 bases. Germline lookup yields CDR1 LNHDA and CDR2 SQIVND (reference sequence). The CDR3 length is 14 residues. Trimming removed 10 bases from V and 0 bases from J; junction bases left unmatched: 7. The DNA of the CDR3 is TGTGCCACGCGACAGGGGAGGATGAACACTGAAGCTTTCTTT. This encodes CATRQGRMNTEAFF. The full variable domain, its missing parts supplied by reference TRBV19 and TRBJ1-1, is DGGITQSPKYLFRKEGQNVTLSCEQNLNHDAMYWYRQDPGQGLRLIYYSQIVNDFQKGDIAEGYSVSREKKESFPLTVTSAQKNPTAFYLCATRQGRMNTEAFFGQGTRLTVV.

The V call is TRBV29-1, the J call TRBJ1-2; 8 positions match TRBD1. The CDR3 extends over 15 amino acids. The ends lost 0 bases at V and 7 bases at J; junction bases unmatched: 10. Germline-derived CDR1 and CDR2 are SQVTM and ANQGSEA. The CDR3 sequence: CSVEDWGLTGAGYTF. The CDR3 DNA reads as TGCAGCGTTGAAGATTGGGGCTTGACAGGGGCTGGCTACACCTTC.

The CDR3 loop reads CASSLRTDTDTQYF. CDR3 nucleotides: TGTGCCAGCAGCTTAAGAACAGACACAGATACGCAGTATTTT. The chain links TRBV7-9 to TRBJ2-3; D gene uncertain. V lost 2 bases and J lost 2, with 8 bases in between. There are 14 residues in the CDR3. CDR1 and CDR2 (germline): SEHNR, FQNEAQ (reference sequence).

V usage is TRBV9 and J usage is TRBJ1-3; possibly TRBD1 for D (5 bases). The CDR3 consists of 13 residues. Germline values: CDR1 SGDLS, CDR2 YYNGEE. V lost 7 bases and J 6 bases, leaving 14 bases between the germline ends. The CDR3 region is CASGHGGENTIYF. The CDR3 bases are TGTGCCAGCGGACATGGTGGGGAAAACACCATATATTTT.

The chain recombines TRBV18 with TRBJ2-1; TRBD1 matches 8 bases. Germline lookup yields CDR1 KGHSH and CDR2 LQKENI. The CDR3 is 15 amino acids. J was trimmed by 7 bases and V by 6 bases; bases with no gene match: 11. The chain's CDR3 is CASSLSGQGGNEQFF. CDR3 DNA: TGTGCCAGCTCCCTTTCTGGACAGGGTGGGAATGAGCAGTTCTTC.

The chain uses TRBV13 and TRBJ2-4; TRBD2 matches at 10 bases. CDR1 and CDR2 (germline): PRHDT, FYEKMQ (reference sequence). The junction had 6 bases not matched to a gene; V was cut back by 5 bases and J by 8 bases. The length of the CDR3 is 14 residues. The CDR3 coding sequence is TGTGCCAGCAGCCAGTTAAGCGGGGGGGACATTCAGTACTTC. It codes for CASSQLSGGDIQYF.

CDR3 residues: CASSGQISNQPQHF. CDR3 sequence (DNA): TGTGCCAGCAGTGGACAGATTAGCAATCAGCCCCAGCATTTT. The V call is TRBV2, the J call TRBJ1-5, with D possibly matching TRBD1 (5 bases). Germline V gene data show CDR1 as SNHLY and CDR2 as FYNNEI. V was cut by 4 bases and J by 0 bases, with 7 bases left in between. The CDR3 totals 14 residues.

The gene calls are TRBV18 and TRBJ2-1, with D hard to call. Germline CDR1 is KGHSH and CDR2 is LQKENI. CDR3 length: 15 amino acids. Trimming took 6 bases from V and 5 from J, leaving 17 bases between them. The CDR3: CASSTVGHVDNEQFF. DNA for the CDR3: TGTGCCAGCTCCACAGTGGGCCATGTAGACAATGAGCAGTTCTTC.

V gene TRBV4-3 combines with J gene TRBJ1-1; 7 positions agree with TRBD1. Germline CDR1 LGHNA, CDR2 YSLEER. This CDR3 has 15 residues. V trimming: 3 bases; J trimming: 7 bases; junction bases outside the gene matches: 11. The CDR3 here is CASSHGPGQTGEAFF. The CDR3 bases are TGCGCCAGCAGCCATGGACCGGGACAGACTGGTGAAGCTTTCTTT.

V and J are TRBV7-2 and TRBJ2-3, with 7 bases matching TRBD1. Germline V gives CDR1 SGHTA, CDR2 FQGNSA. This CDR3 is 14 amino acids long. Losses at the gene ends were 5 bases for V and 6 bases for J; bases not matched to a gene: 8. The CDR3 loop is CASSRGYRGDTQYF. The DNA for the CDR3 is TGTGCCAGCAGCAGGGGATACAGGGGTGATACGCAGTATTTT.

The chain employs TRBV18 and TRBJ2-3, with TRBD1 as a possible D gene (6 bases). From germline, CDR1 is KGHSH and CDR2 LQKENI. This CDR3 has 13 residues. Trimming left V 5 bases short and J 6 bases short, with 12 bases between. Here the CDR3 DNA reads TGTGCCAGCTCATTATCAAGGGGGGATACGCAGTATTTT. Its translation is CASSLSRGDTQYF.

This clone was seen a single time. J is TRBJ2-5 and V is TRBV10-3; D remains ambiguous. Looked up from germline, CDR1 is ENHRY and CDR2 is SYGVKD. The CDR3 length is 12 residues. V lost 4 bases and J 0 bases, leaving 3 bases between the germline ends. DNA for the CDR3: TGTGCCATCAGTGTAAACCAAGAGACCCAGTACTTC. Amino acids: CAISVNQETQYF.

The gene calls are TRBV29-1 and TRBJ2-5; TRBD2 might be the D (6 bases). The germline gives CDR1 SQVTM, CDR2 ANQGSEA. This CDR3 comprises 12 residues. V gave up 8 bases and J gave up 5 bases, with 15 bases separating them. The CDR3 DNA is TGCAGCCCCTGGAGGGCCGGGGAGACCCAGTACTTC. This translates into CSPWRAGETQYF.

This clone came up once. CDR3 DNA sequence: TGTGCCTGGAGTGTACAGGGAGCACAGCCCCAGCATTTT. Its protein product is CAWSVQGAQPQHF. The chain couples TRBV30 to TRBJ1-5, with D possibly being TRBD1 (6 bases). The CDR3 runs 13 residues. Looked up from germline, CDR1 is GTSNPN and CDR2 is SVGIG (reference sequence). The ends were cut back, 0 bases at V and 7 bases at J, with 10 bases in the middle.

CDR3 DNA sequence: TGTGCCAGCACCAAACCCGGAGAGACCCAGTACTTC. Protein product: CASTKPGETQYF. V and J are TRBV2 and TRBJ2-5; D unclear. Germline V lookup: CDR1 SNHLY, CDR2 FYNNEI. This CDR3 is built from 12 residues. V was pared by 7 bases and J by 4 bases, with 10 bases between.

V gene TRBV5-1 combines with J gene TRBJ2-7, with 8 bases matching TRBD1. Unmatched junction bases numbered 6, after V lost 0 bases and J lost 7 bases. From germline, CDR1 is SGHRS and CDR2 YFSETQ. This CDR3 region has 14 residues. CDR3 sequence reads: CASSLGQGRQEQYF. Here the CDR3 DNA reads TGCGCCAGCAGCTTGGGACAGGGGCGGCAAGAGCAGTACTTC.

The CDR3 nucleotides read TGTGCCAGCAGCCCGGAGGTCCTTCGGGTGAACACCATATATTTT. Residues: CASSPEVLRVNTIYF. This sequence joins TRBV7-2 and TRBJ1-3; D uncertain. Trimming pared 5 bases from V and 7 bases from J, leaving 18 bases between. The length of the CDR3 is 15 residues. Germline CDR1 and CDR2: SGHTA and FQGNSA.

The count of this clone is one. The chain employs TRBV30 and TRBJ2-6; possible D gene TRBD2, 6 bases. Germline V gene sequence: CDR1 GTSNPN, CDR2 SVGIG (reference sequence). The CDR3 spans 15 residues. V dropped 0 bases and J dropped 2 bases, with 8 bases sitting between them. For the CDR3, the DNA is TGTGCCTGGAGTGTTGGAGGGGCTGGGGCCAACGTCCTGACTTTC. Protein sequence: CAWSVGGAGANVLTF. Full variable domain (missing parts from reference TRBV30 and TRBJ2-6): SQTIHQWPATLVQPVGSPLSLECTVEGTSNPNLYWYRQAAGRGLQLLFYSVGIGQISSEVPQNLSASRPQDRQFILSSKKLLLSDSGFYLCAWSVGGAGANVLTFGAGSRLTVL.

This clone was observed a single time. The chain couples TRBV6-6 to TRBJ2-5; 9 nucleotides align to TRBD1. Germline V gene data show CDR1 as MNHNY and CDR2 as SVGAGI (reference sequence). This CDR3 comprises 16 residues. After removal of 6 bases from V and 5 bases from J, the junction contained 13 bases not matched to a gene. Here the CDR3 DNA reads TGTGCCAGCAGCCTGCCCCGGGGACAGGGAGGGGAGACCCAGTACTTC. It is translated as CASSLPRGQGGETQYF.

The sample holds one count of this clone. The rearrangement links TRBV5-1 to TRBJ2-2, with D perhaps matching TRBD1 (6 bases). The CDR3 contains 14 residues. Germline V gene data show CDR1 as SGHRS and CDR2 as YFSETQ. The V and J ends lost 5 bases and 2 bases respectively, with 10 bases between them. CDR3 protein: CASRPGQNTGELFF. CDR3 DNA: TGCGCCAGCAGACCGGGACAAAACACCGGGGAGCTGTTTTTT. Together with reference TRBV5-1 and TRBJ2-2, the CDR3 gives the full variable domain: KAGVTQTPRYLIKTRGQQVTLSCSPISGHRSVSWYQQTPGQGLQFLFEYFSETQRNKGNFPGRFSGRQFSNSRSEMNVSTLELGDSALYLCASRPGQNTGELFFGEGSRLTVL.

This sequence joins TRBV30 and TRBJ1-1, with D unclear. The CDR3 totals 11 residues. Germline V gene lookup returns CDR1 GTSNPN and CDR2 SVGIG (reference sequence). Trimming took off 2 bases at V and 11 bases at J, with 12 bases between the two ends. The CDR3, as DNA: TGTGCCTGGAGTCCCCCAGAGGTGGCTTTCTTT. It is translated as CAWSPPEVAFF.

The chain combines TRBV4-3 with TRBJ1-2, with D uncertain. The CDR3 is made up of 12 amino acids. With 5 bases removed from V and 4 bases from J, the gap between germline ends came to 8 bases. The germline CDR1 and CDR2 sequences are LGHNA and YSLEER. The CDR3 is CASSMFLYGYTF. Here the CDR3 DNA reads TGCGCCAGCAGCATGTTCCTCTATGGCTACACCTTC.

The chain recombines TRBV11-2 with TRBJ2-7; 7 nucleotides align to TRBD1. The CDR3 has 12 residues. Germline CDR1 and CDR2: SGHAT and FQNNGV. V shed 8 bases, J shed 2 bases, and the junction held 3 bases outside the gene matches. The CDR3 region has the DNA TGTGCCAGCGGGGACAGTACCTACGAGCAGTACTTC. Translating it yields CASGDSTYEQYF.

As to this clone: Other DNA sequences in the sample encode the same CDR3. The rearrangement uses TRBV7-9 and TRBJ2-7; 7 positions match TRBD1. CDR1 SEHNR and CDR2 FQNEAQ come from the germline V gene (reference sequence). The CDR3 sequence is 12 residues long. V lost 5 bases, J lost 4 bases, and 2 bases stayed unmatched. As DNA, the CDR3 is TGTGCCAGCAGCCCGACAGGGTACGAGCAGTACTTC. Protein product: CASSPTGYEQYF.

This clone was observed once. The V gene is TRBV19, the J gene TRBJ1-4, with D maybe TRBD1 (5 bases). This CDR3 region has 16 residues. The ends were cut back, 5 bases at V and 4 bases at J, with 17 bases in the middle. Germline V lookup: CDR1 LNHDA, CDR2 SQIVND (reference sequence). In DNA form, the CDR3 reads TGTGCCAGTAGTCGGTGGGACCTCGGGGGTAATGAAAAACTGTTTTTT. Its protein is CASSRWDLGGNEKLFF.

The chain combines TRBV6-5 with TRBJ1-1, with D unclear. The germline gives CDR1 MNHEY, CDR2 SVGAGI. CDR3 size: 14 residues. V gave up 4 bases and J gave up 3 bases, with 12 bases separating them. CDR3: CASSLYSTDTEAFF. The CDR3 coding sequence is TGTGCCAGCAGTTTATACAGCACGGACACTGAAGCTTTCTTT.

Comments on this clone: At one of its ends the junction is not consistent with the germline gene, which may arise from a read error. The V gene is TRBV10-3, the J gene TRBJ2-1; D is ambiguous. CDR1 and CDR2 from the germline V gene are ENHRY and SYGVKD. The CDR3 has 11 residues. CDR3 sequence (DNA): TGTGCCATCGGTGAGCTCCATGAGCAGTTCTTC. It yields the protein CAIGELHEQFF.

The chain joins TRBV7-9 to TRBJ1-2, with 8 bases matching TRBD1. Germline trimming cut 4 bases from V and 6 bases from J; bases unmatched to any gene: 7. CDR3 length equals 14 residues. Looked up from germline, CDR1 is SEHNR and CDR2 is FQNEAQ (reference sequence). CDR3: CASSSPGQGDGYTF. CDR3 in DNA: TGTGCCAGCAGCTCCCCTGGACAGGGAGATGGCTACACCTTC.

This clone has only one observation. This sequence joins TRBV15 and TRBJ2-4; D is uncertain. Trimming removed 4 bases at V and 8 bases at J, with 9 bases between. Per germline, CDR1 LNHNV and CDR2 YYDKDF (reference sequence). The CDR3 spans 12 residues. CDR3 protein: CATSNSRYIQYF. The CDR3 DNA reads as TGTGCCACCAGCAATTCGAGGTACATTCAGTACTTC. Full variable domain (outside the CDR3, taken from reference TRBV15 and TRBJ2-4): DAMVIQNPRYQVTQFGKPVTLSCSQTLNHNVMYWYQQKSSQAPKLLFHYYDKDFNNEADTPDNFQSRRPNTSFCFLDIRSPGLGDTAMYLCATSNSRYIQYFGAGTRLSVL.